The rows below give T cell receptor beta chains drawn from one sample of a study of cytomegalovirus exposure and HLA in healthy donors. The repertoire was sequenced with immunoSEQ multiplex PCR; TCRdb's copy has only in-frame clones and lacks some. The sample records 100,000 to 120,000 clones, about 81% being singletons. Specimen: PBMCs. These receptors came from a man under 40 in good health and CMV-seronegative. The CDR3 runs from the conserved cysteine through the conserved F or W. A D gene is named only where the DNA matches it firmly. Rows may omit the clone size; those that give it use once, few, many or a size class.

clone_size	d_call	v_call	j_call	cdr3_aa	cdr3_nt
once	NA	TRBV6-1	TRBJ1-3	CASIEGAGNTIYF	TGTGCCAGCATAGAGGGGGCTGGAAACACCATATATTTT
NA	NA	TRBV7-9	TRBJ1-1	CASKAVAPEAFF	TGTGCCAGCAAAGCGGTTGCGCCTGAAGCTTTCTTT
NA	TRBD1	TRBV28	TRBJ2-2	CASSRTGTGSHGELFF	TGTGCCAGCAGTCGAACCGGGACAGGGTCCCACGGGGAGCTGTTTTTT
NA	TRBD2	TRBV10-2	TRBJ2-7	CASSETSGSYEQYF	TGCGCCAGCAGTGAGACTAGCGGGAGCTACGAGCAGTACTTC
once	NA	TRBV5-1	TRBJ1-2	CASSLEGVDGYTF	TGCGCCAGCAGCTTGGAAGGGGTTGATGGCTACACCTTC
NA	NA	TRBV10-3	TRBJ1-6	CATVAGESGSPLHF	TGTGCCACCGTAGCGGGGGAAAGCGGTTCACCCCTCCACTTT
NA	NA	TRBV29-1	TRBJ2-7	CSGGTPPGEQYF	TGCAGCGGAGGGACACCACCCGGCGAGCAGTACTTC
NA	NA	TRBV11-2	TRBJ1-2	CASSSTETNYGYTF	TGTGCCAGCAGCTCGACAGAGACTAACTATGGCTACACCTTC
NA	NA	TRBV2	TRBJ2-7	CASTIRGRGGREQYF	TGTGCCAGCACCATTAGGGGGAGGGGGGGGCGCGAGCAGTACTTC
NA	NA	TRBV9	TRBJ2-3	CASSQRSPSTDTQYF	TGTGCCAGCAGTCAGCGGAGCCCCAGCACAGATACGCAGTATTTT